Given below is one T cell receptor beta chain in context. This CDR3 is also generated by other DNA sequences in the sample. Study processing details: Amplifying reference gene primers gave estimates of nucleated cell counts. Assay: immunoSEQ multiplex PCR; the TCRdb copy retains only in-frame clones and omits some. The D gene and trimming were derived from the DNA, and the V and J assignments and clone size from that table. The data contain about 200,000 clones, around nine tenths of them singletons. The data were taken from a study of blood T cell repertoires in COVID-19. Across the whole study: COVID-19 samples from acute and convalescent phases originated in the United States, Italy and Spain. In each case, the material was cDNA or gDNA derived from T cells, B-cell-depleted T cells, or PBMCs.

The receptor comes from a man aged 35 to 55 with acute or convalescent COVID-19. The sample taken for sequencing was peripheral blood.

Here the CDR3 reads CASSFPGQGDYGYTF. DNA of the CDR3: TGTGCCAGCAGCTTCCCGGGACAGGGGGACTATGGCTACACCTTC. J is TRBJ1-2 and V is TRBV7-9; 11 bases agree with TRBD1. This CDR3 has 15 residues. V shed 3 bases, J shed 3 bases, and the junction held 3 bases outside the gene matches. Germline V lookup: CDR1 SEHNR, CDR2 FQNEAQ (reference sequence).